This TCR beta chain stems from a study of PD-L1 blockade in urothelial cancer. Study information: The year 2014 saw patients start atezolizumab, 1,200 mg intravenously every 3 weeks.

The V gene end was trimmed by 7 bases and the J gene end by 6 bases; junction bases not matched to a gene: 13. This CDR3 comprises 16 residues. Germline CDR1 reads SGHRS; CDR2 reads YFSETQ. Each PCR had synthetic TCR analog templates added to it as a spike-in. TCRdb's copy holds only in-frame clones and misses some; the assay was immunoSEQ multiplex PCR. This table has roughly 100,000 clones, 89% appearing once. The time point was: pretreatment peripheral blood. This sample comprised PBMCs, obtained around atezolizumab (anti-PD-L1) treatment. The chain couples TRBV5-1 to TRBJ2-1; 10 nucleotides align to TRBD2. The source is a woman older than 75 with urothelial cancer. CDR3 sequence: CASCLLASGSVNEQFF. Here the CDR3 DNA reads TGCGCCAGCTGCCTCCTAGCTAGCGGGAGCGTCAATGAGCAGTTCTTC.